Listed here are 25 T cell receptor beta chains from one sample, sequenced in a study of cytomegalovirus exposure and HLA in healthy donors. Sequenced by immunoSEQ multiplex PCR; TCRdb stores in-frame clones only, minus some. This sample has 160,000 or so clones, with around four fifths found just once. Sequenced: PBMCs. The receptors originated from a man younger than 40 in good health and CMV-seropositive.

This clone has more than one count but fewer than ten. V and J are TRBV27 and TRBJ1-2, with TRBD1 matching over 8 bases. Per the germline V gene, CDR1 is MNHEY and CDR2 is SMNVEV (reference sequence). This CDR3 is 15 amino acids long. The V gene end was trimmed by 5 bases and the J gene end by 4 bases; junction bases not matched to a gene: 9. The CDR3 region is CASSPGGQAVYGYTF. The CDR3 nucleotides read TGTGCCAGCAGTCCCGGGGGACAGGCGGTCTATGGCTACACCTTC.

The count of this clone is one. V is TRBV6-1 and J is TRBJ2-3; D might be TRBD2 (5 bases). The CDR3 runs to 15 residues. The V gene's germline CDR1 is MNHNS and CDR2 SASEGT. The ends were cut back, 7 bases at V and 0 bases at J, with 14 bases in the middle. This CDR3 is CASTRRRASTDTQYF. CDR3 DNA: TGTGCCAGCACCAGGCGGCGGGCTAGCACAGATACGCAGTATTTT.

The rearrangement uses TRBV7-9 and TRBJ2-3; 10 positions agree with TRBD1. The CDR3 length is 15 residues. Germline V gene lookup returns CDR1 SEHNR and CDR2 FQNEAQ (reference sequence). V shed 6 bases and J 3 bases; nucleotides not matched to a gene: 6. The CDR3 region has the DNA TGTGCCAGCAGTCTGACAGGGGGCGAGACAGATACGCAGTATTTT. It translates to CASSLTGGETDTQYF.

This chain links TRBV30 with TRBJ2-1; 10 bases align to TRBD2. The CDR3 extends over 15 amino acids. Trimming cost V 5 bases and J 2 bases; bases outside gene matches: 6. Germline V gene data show CDR1 as GTSNPN and CDR2 as SVGIG (reference sequence). Here the CDR3 DNA reads TGTGCCTGGTCCGAAGCGGGGGGGGCCTACAATGAGCAGTTCTTC. This sequence encodes CAWSEAGGAYNEQFF.

The CDR3 nucleotides read TGCGCCAGCAGCCAGTATAGCGGGGGCCGCACAGATACGCAGTATTTT. Protein sequence: CASSQYSGGRTDTQYF. The chain employs TRBV5-1 and TRBJ2-3, with 9 bases lining up with TRBD2. With V trimmed by 4 bases and J by 1 base, 7 bases remained unmatched. The CDR3 is 16 residues long. Germline CDR1 reads SGHRS; CDR2 reads YFSETQ.

The CDR3 protein is CASTPGQWDYNEQFF. CDR3 DNA: TGTGCCAGTACCCCGGGACAGTGGGACTACAATGAGCAGTTCTTC. The chain recombines TRBV19 with TRBJ2-1; 7 bases match TRBD1. The CDR3 has 15 residues. The junction had 9 bases not matched to a gene; V was cut back by 7 bases and J by 3 bases. Per germline, CDR1 LNHDA and CDR2 SQIVND (reference sequence). Together with reference TRBV19 and TRBJ2-1, the CDR3 gives the full variable domain: DGGITQSPKYLFRKEGQNVTLSCEQNLNHDAMYWYRQDPGQGLRLIYYSQIVNDFQKGDIAEGYSVSREKKESFPLTVTSAQKNPTAFYLCASTPGQWDYNEQFFGPGTRLTVL.

This clone was seen only once. This chain joins TRBV10-3 and TRBJ2-3, with 16 nucleotides matching TRBD2. V was pared by 10 bases and J by 8 bases, with 6 bases of the junction left unmatched. The CDR3 loop spans 14 amino acids. Germline assignment: CDR1 ENHRY and CDR2 SYGVKD. The CDR3: CASGTSGGAPTQYF. CDR3 DNA: TGTGCCAGCGGGACTAGCGGGGGGGCCCCTACGCAGTATTTT.

The chain uses TRBV11-1 and TRBJ2-7; a weak D match, TRBD1 (7 bases). V was shortened by 4 bases and J by 0 bases, with 13 bases between the two germline ends. The CDR3 contains 15 residues. CDR1 is SGHAT, CDR2 FQDESV, per germline (reference sequence). CDR3 sequence reads: CASSSTGEASYEQYF. CDR3 coding DNA: TGTGCCAGCAGCTCAACAGGGGAGGCCTCCTACGAGCAGTACTTC.

This clone occurred once. The chain joins TRBV25-1 to TRBJ2-2, with 11 positions matching TRBD1. V was clipped by 7 bases and J by 4 bases; unmatched bases: 2. This CDR3 spans 14 amino acids. The germline CDR1 and CDR2 sequences are MGHDK and SYGVNS. The CDR3 DNA reads as TGTGCCAGCACCGGGACAGGGGGCACCGGGGAGCTGTTTTTT. Protein: CASTGTGGTGELFF. Combining the CDR3 with reference TRBV25-1 and TRBJ2-2 gives the whole variable domain EADIYQTPRYLVIGTGKKITLECSQTMGHDKMYWYQQDPGMELHLIHYSYGVNSTEKGDLSSESTVSRIRTEHFPLTLESARPSHTSQYLCASTGTGGTGELFFGEGSRLTVL.

The chain carries TRBV9 and TRBJ1-1; no clear D gene. The CDR3 sequence is 13 residues long. CDR1 and CDR2 from the germline V gene are SGDLS and YYNGEE. V gave up 0 bases and J gave up 5 bases, with 8 bases separating them. CDR3 coding DNA: TGTGCCAGCAGCGTAGATTCTATAACTGAAGCTTTCTTT. As protein: CASSVDSITEAFF.

The CDR3 sequence: CASSLGQGATNEKLFF. The CDR3 coding sequence is TGTGCCAGCAGCCTTGGACAGGGTGCGACTAATGAAAAACTGTTTTTT. The genes are TRBV9 and TRBJ1-4; the match to TRBD1 covers 8 bases. V was clipped by 4 bases and J by 2 bases; unmatched bases: 7. Germline lookup yields CDR1 SGDLS and CDR2 YYNGEE. This CDR3 contains 16 residues.

The rearrangement links TRBV7-2 to TRBJ1-5; 9 bases line up with TRBD1. CDR1 and CDR2 from the germline V gene are SGHTA and FQGNSA. The CDR3 covers 16 residues. V shed 2 bases, J shed 7 bases, and the junction held 9 bases outside the gene matches. The CDR3 loop is CASSLTGGEARQPQHF. Here the CDR3 DNA reads TGTGCCAGCAGCTTAACAGGGGGCGAGGCTCGACAGCCCCAGCATTTT.

The chain is built from TRBV7-2 and TRBJ1-2; 7 bases line up with TRBD1. Germline lookup yields CDR1 SGHTA and CDR2 FQGNSA. This CDR3 comprises 12 residues. V gave up 10 bases and J gave up 4 bases; unmatched junction bases: 6. CDR3 nucleotides: TGTGCCACCAGGGGGGGTACCTATGGCTACACCTTC. Residues: CATRGGTYGYTF.

The chain uses TRBV7-2 and TRBJ2-2, with TRBD2 identical over 7 bases. With V trimmed by 6 bases and J by 3 bases, 4 bases remained unmatched. In germline, CDR1 is SGHTA, CDR2 FQGNSA. The CDR3 extends over 14 amino acids. The CDR3 spells CASRLASYTGELFF. DNA of the CDR3: TGTGCCAGCAGACTAGCGTCGTACACCGGGGAGCTGTTTTTT.

The rearrangement links TRBV28 to TRBJ1-2, with 7 bases that match TRBD1. CDR1 and CDR2 from the germline V gene are MDHEN and SYDVKM. V trimming: 5 bases; J trimming: 0 bases; junction bases outside the gene matches: 12. CDR3 length: 17 amino acids. The CDR3 loop reads CASSPPRGQYTNYGYTF. CDR3 bases: TGTGCCAGCAGTCCCCCGCGGGGACAGTATACTAACTATGGCTACACCTTC.

The chain recombines TRBV7-2 with TRBJ1-2; D call uncertain. This CDR3 spans 12 amino acids. The V end lost 4 bases, the J end lost 4 bases, and 7 bases lay between the germline ends. Looked up from germline, CDR1 is SGHTA and CDR2 is FQGNSA. CDR3 sequence (DNA): TGTGCCAGCAGCTCGCTACCCTATGGCTACACCTTC. Protein: CASSSLPYGYTF.

This chain connects TRBV7-3 to TRBJ2-7, with TRBD2 identical over 7 bases. After removal of 5 bases from V and 3 bases from J, the junction contained 10 bases not matched to a gene. Germline V CDR1 and CDR2: SGHTA, FQGTGA. CDR3 size: 15 residues. CDR3 in DNA: TGTGCCAGCAGCGTCGGGGCTAGCGGTCTCTACGAGCAGTACTTC. Translation: CASSVGASGLYEQYF. The full variable domain, completed using reference TRBV7-3 and TRBJ2-7, is GAGVSQTPSNKVTEKGKYVELRCDPISGHTALYWYRQSLGQGPEFLIYFQGTGAADDSGLPNDRFFAVRPEGSVSTLKIQRTERGDSAVYLCASSVGASGLYEQYFGPGTRLTVT.

This clone was seen a few times. J is TRBJ1-2 and V is TRBV4-3; TRBD1 matches at 11 bases. CDR1 LGHNA and CDR2 YSLEER come from the germline V gene. With 4 bases clipped from V and 8 bases from J, the junction kept 6 bases outside the gene matches. The CDR3 is made up of 14 amino acids. CDR3 amino acids: CASSPGQGVWGYTF. As DNA, the CDR3 is TGCGCCAGCAGCCCGGGACAGGGGGTTTGGGGCTACACCTTC.

The chain has TRBV7-2 and TRBJ2-7; the match to TRBD2 covers 8 bases. The ends lost 5 bases at V and 3 bases at J; junction bases unmatched: 3. Germline CDR1 reads SGHTA; CDR2 reads FQGNSA. CDR3 size: 13 residues. The CDR3 DNA follows: TGTGCCAGCAGCCGAACTAGCGGCTACGAGCAGTACTTC. This codes for CASSRTSGYEQYF.

This clone has only one observation. V is TRBV4-3 and J is TRBJ2-7; D is perhaps TRBD1 (6 bases). Germline V gene sequence: CDR1 LGHNA, CDR2 YSLEER. The CDR3 extends over 14 amino acids. Between the trimmed V and J ends, which lost 4 bases and 0 bases, there was a span of 10 bases. CDR3 sequence reads: CASSPGQLSYEQYF. CDR3 sequence (DNA): TGCGCCAGCAGCCCCGGACAGCTCTCCTACGAGCAGTACTTC.

The V call is TRBV10-3, the J call TRBJ1-1; weak D call: TRBD1 (6 bases). V was pared by 3 bases and J by 6 bases, with 11 bases between. The CDR3 contains 13 residues. Looked up from germline, CDR1 is ENHRY and CDR2 is SYGVKD. CDR3 in DNA: TGTGCCATCAGTGAAGCGGGGGGCCCTGAAGCTTTCTTT. Its protein is CAISEAGGPEAFF.

The CDR3, as DNA: TGTGCCAGCAGCTTAGGACAGGGATACTACAATGAGCAGTTCTTC. It encodes CASSLGQGYYNEQFF. This chain uses TRBV11-3 with TRBJ2-1, with 7 bases lining up with TRBD1. The CDR3 is 15 residues long. Germline CDR1 and CDR2: SGHNT and YENEEA. The trim removed 1 base at V and 3 bases at J, leaving 3 bases unmatched.

This sequence joins TRBV2 and TRBJ2-1; 14 bases map to TRBD2. The J segment lost 2 bases and the V segment lost 5 bases, leaving 14 bases of the junction unmatched. This CDR3 has 20 residues. CDR1 is SNHLY and CDR2 is FYNNEI in the germline V gene. In DNA form, the CDR3 reads TGTGCCAGCAGTACCCAGAGGGGACTAGCGGGGGTGACGACCTACAATGAGCAGTTCTTC. It is translated as CASSTQRGLAGVTTYNEQFF.

This clone appeared once. This chain connects TRBV27 to TRBJ1-2; D is perhaps TRBD1 (5 bases). This CDR3 is 14 amino acids long. Germline V gene sequence: CDR1 MNHEY, CDR2 SMNVEV (reference sequence). The V end lost 7 bases, the J end lost 7 bases, and 19 bases lay between the germline ends. CDR3 sequence: CASTAGGGGSGYTF. CDR3 in DNA: TGTGCCAGCACCGCCGGGGGGGGTGGATCTGGCTACACCTTC.

This clone came up a few times. CDR3: CASKRRTGEYEQYF. CDR3 coding DNA: TGCGCCAGCAAACGTAGGACAGGGGAATACGAGCAGTACTTC. V usage is TRBV5-1 and J usage is TRBJ2-7; 9 nucleotides line up with TRBD1. This CDR3 has 14 amino acids. V shed 6 bases and J 4 bases; nucleotides not matched to a gene: 8. Germline-derived CDR1 and CDR2 are SGHRS and YFSETQ.